This is a list of T cell receptor beta chains from one sample in a study of radiotherapy plus CTLA-4 blockade in lung cancer. TCRdb keeps only in-frame clones here, not all; method: immunoSEQ multiplex PCR. The sample yields 110,000 or so clones, approximately 80% seen once. The starting material was peripheral blood, obtained from a patient treated with radiotherapy plus ipilimumab. Receptor source: a human donor with non-small cell lung cancer who had a partial response to radiotherapy plus ipilimumab. Both conserved end residues are part of each CDR3. D genes are given only for firm matches. Clone size appears in some rows only: once, few, many, or a class for an expanded clone.

abundance: -
d_gene: -
v_gene: TRBV4-1
j_gene: TRBJ2-7
CDR3aa: CASSQETSEQYF
CDR3nt: TGCGCCAGCAGCCAAGAGACTAGCGAGCAGTACTTC

abundance: -
d_gene: -
v_gene: TRBV4-3
j_gene: TRBJ2-1
CDR3aa: CASSQELLVWYEQFF
CDR3nt: TGCGCCAGCAGCCAAGAGCTTCTAGTATGGTATGAGCAGTTCTTC

abundance: -
d_gene: TRBD1
v_gene: TRBV7-2
j_gene: TRBJ2-7
CDR3aa: CASSSHRGSYEQYF
CDR3nt: TGTGCCAGCAGCTCCCACAGGGGCTCCTACGAGCAGTACTTC

abundance: -
d_gene: -
v_gene: TRBV9
j_gene: TRBJ1-2
CDR3aa: CASSVEGGRFYTF
CDR3nt: TGTGCCAGCAGCGTGGAGGGAGGAAGGTTCTACACCTTC

abundance: -
d_gene: -
v_gene: TRBV23-1
j_gene: TRBJ1-5
CDR3aa: CASSVWGVWYSNQPQHF
CDR3nt: TGCGCCAGCAGTGTTTGGGGGGTTTGGTATAGCAATCAGCCCCAGCATTTT

abundance: -
d_gene: -
v_gene: TRBV29-1
j_gene: TRBJ2-3
CDR3aa: CSVEGTRTDTQYF
CDR3nt: TGCAGCGTTGAGGGGACTCGCACAGATACGCAGTATTTT

abundance: -
d_gene: -
v_gene: TRBV6-1
j_gene: TRBJ2-7
CDR3aa: CASNGLASYEQYF
CDR3nt: TGTGCCAGCAATGGGCTAGCTTCCTACGAGCAGTACTTC

abundance: -
d_gene: TRBD2
v_gene: TRBV9
j_gene: TRBJ2-5
CDR3aa: CASSPIAGGSETQYF
CDR3nt: TGTGCCAGCAGCCCAATAGCGGGAGGGTCAGAGACCCAGTACTTC

abundance: -
d_gene: -
v_gene: TRBV5-1
j_gene: TRBJ2-3
CDR3aa: CASSARDSPNTDTQYF
CDR3nt: TGCGCCAGCAGCGCAAGAGACTCTCCGAACACAGATACGCAGTATTTT

abundance: few
d_gene: -
v_gene: TRBV6-6
j_gene: TRBJ1-3
CDR3aa: CATTWGGTGNTIYF
CDR3nt: TGTGCCACCACCTGGGGGGGTACTGGAAACACCATATATTTT

abundance: -
d_gene: TRBD2
v_gene: TRBV5-1
j_gene: TRBJ2-7
CDR3aa: CASNRWGGEGSYEQYF
CDR3nt: TGCGCCAGCAACAGGTGGGGGGGGGAAGGCTCCTACGAGCAGTACTTC

abundance: -
d_gene: -
v_gene: TRBV5-1
j_gene: TRBJ2-3
CDR3aa: CASSDGRRDTQYF
CDR3nt: TGCGCCAGCAGCGACGGGAGAAGAGATACGCAGTATTTT

abundance: -
d_gene: -
v_gene: TRBV19
j_gene: TRBJ2-7
CDR3aa: CASSRSTPFYEQYF
CDR3nt: TGTGCCAGTAGCCGCTCTACCCCTTTCTACGAGCAGTACTTC

abundance: -
d_gene: -
v_gene: TRBV5-6
j_gene: TRBJ2-1
CDR3aa: CASSFLNEQFF
CDR3nt: TGTGCCAGCAGCTTTCTTAATGAGCAGTTCTTC

abundance: -
d_gene: -
v_gene: TRBV19
j_gene: TRBJ2-2
CDR3aa: CASSIQMNTGELFF
CDR3nt: TGTGCCAGTAGTATCCAGATGAACACCGGGGAGCTGTTTTTT

abundance: -
d_gene: TRBD2
v_gene: TRBV10-1
j_gene: TRBJ2-2
CDR3aa: CASSENSRIGTSGRRNTGELFF
CDR3nt: TGCGCCAGCAGTGAGAATTCTCGCATTGGGACTAGCGGGAGACGGAACACCGGGGAGCTGTTTTTT

abundance: -
d_gene: TRBD1
v_gene: TRBV27
j_gene: TRBJ1-4
CDR3aa: CASGRDRGLATNEKLFF
CDR3nt: TGTGCCAGCGGGAGGGACAGGGGCCTTGCAACTAATGAAAAACTGTTTTTT

abundance: -
d_gene: TRBD1
v_gene: TRBV25-1
j_gene: TRBJ2-2
CDR3aa: CASREETGQGTGELFF
CDR3nt: TGTGCCAGCAGAGAAGAGACAGGGCAGGGCACCGGGGAGCTGTTTTTT

abundance: -
d_gene: TRBD2
v_gene: TRBV5-1
j_gene: TRBJ2-1
CDR3aa: CASQISGRYDNEQFF
CDR3nt: TGCGCCAGCCAGATTAGCGGGAGGTATGACAATGAGCAGTTCTTC

abundance: -
d_gene: TRBD2
v_gene: TRBV7-6
j_gene: TRBJ2-2
CDR3aa: CASSLQSGRGTGELFF
CDR3nt: TGTGCCAGCAGTCTCCAGAGCGGGAGAGGGACCGGGGAGCTGTTTTTT

abundance: -
d_gene: TRBD2
v_gene: TRBV5-1
j_gene: TRBJ2-7
CDR3aa: CASSMTSGSHEQYF
CDR3nt: TGCGCCAGCAGCATGACTAGCGGGAGCCACGAGCAGTACTTC

abundance: -
d_gene: -
v_gene: TRBV5-1
j_gene: TRBJ1-1
CDR3aa: CASSLGIAGMNTEAFF
CDR3nt: TGCGCCAGCAGCTTGGGGATAGCAGGGATGAACACTGAAGCTTTCTTT

abundance: few
d_gene: TRBD1
v_gene: TRBV5-6
j_gene: TRBJ1-5
CDR3aa: CASGRDRESQPQHF
CDR3nt: TGTGCCAGCGGCCGGGACAGGGAGAGTCAGCCCCAGCATTTT

abundance: -
d_gene: TRBD2
v_gene: TRBV9
j_gene: TRBJ2-5
CDR3aa: CASSPGTSGRGETQYF
CDR3nt: TGTGCCAGCAGCCCGGGGACTAGCGGGAGGGGAGAGACCCAGTACTTC

abundance: -
d_gene: TRBD1
v_gene: TRBV2
j_gene: TRBJ2-3
CDR3aa: CASSTRTGGRGDTQYF
CDR3nt: TGTGCCAGCAGTACCCGGACAGGGGGCAGGGGGGATACGCAGTATTTT

abundance: few
d_gene: TRBD1
v_gene: TRBV7-9
j_gene: TRBJ1-2
CDR3aa: CASSLGQAGYGYTF
CDR3nt: TGTGCCAGCAGCCTCGGACAGGCCGGCTATGGCTACACCTTC

abundance: -
d_gene: TRBD1
v_gene: TRBV18
j_gene: TRBJ1-3
CDR3aa: CASSRDRGAGNTIYF
CDR3nt: TGTGCCAGCTCACGAGACAGGGGTGCTGGAAACACCATATATTTT

abundance: -
d_gene: -
v_gene: TRBV28
j_gene: TRBJ1-1
CDR3aa: CASNPIPGTSSEAFF
CDR3nt: TGTGCCAGCAACCCCATCCCCGGGACATCTAGTGAAGCTTTCTTT

abundance: -
d_gene: -
v_gene: TRBV19
j_gene: TRBJ1-4
CDR3aa: CASASSGMLGEKLFF
CDR3nt: TGTGCCAGTGCCTCGTCCGGGATGCTTGGGGAAAAACTGTTTTTT

abundance: -
d_gene: TRBD1
v_gene: TRBV9
j_gene: TRBJ1-3
CDR3aa: CASSARTGSGNTIYF
CDR3nt: TGTGCCAGCAGCGCACGGACAGGGTCTGGAAACACCATATATTTT

abundance: -
d_gene: -
v_gene: TRBV28
j_gene: TRBJ1-5
CDR3aa: CASSLGGISNQPQHF
CDR3nt: TGTGCCAGCAGTCTCGGGGGGATCAGCAATCAGCCCCAGCATTTT

abundance: -
d_gene: -
v_gene: TRBV28
j_gene: TRBJ1-5
CDR3aa: CASTLKTGFGSNQPQHF
CDR3nt: TGTGCCAGCACCCTTAAAACGGGGTTTGGTAGCAATCAGCCCCAGCATTTT

abundance: -
d_gene: TRBD2
v_gene: TRBV28
j_gene: TRBJ2-1
CDR3aa: CASNLSPTSGIAHEQFF
CDR3nt: TGTGCCAGCAACCTATCTCCGACTAGCGGGATAGCCCATGAGCAGTTCTTC

abundance: -
d_gene: TRBD2
v_gene: TRBV7-9
j_gene: TRBJ2-2
CDR3aa: CASSSLAGLAGELFF
CDR3nt: TGTGCCAGCAGCTCACTAGCGGGTTTAGCCGGGGAGCTGTTTTTT

abundance: -
d_gene: TRBD1
v_gene: TRBV6-1
j_gene: TRBJ1-5
CDR3aa: CASSQNRGSNQPQHF
CDR3nt: TGTGCCAGCAGTCAGAACAGGGGTAGCAATCAGCCCCAGCATTTT

abundance: -
d_gene: -
v_gene: TRBV5-6
j_gene: TRBJ2-2
CDR3aa: CASSRGSGDTGELFF
CDR3nt: TGTGCCAGCAGCCGAGGCTCTGGAGACACCGGGGAGCTGTTTTTT

abundance: -
d_gene: -
v_gene: TRBV7-2
j_gene: TRBJ1-2
CDR3aa: CASSLRAQGRGANYGYTF
CDR3nt: TGTGCCAGCAGCTTAAGAGCGCAGGGGAGGGGAGCTAACTATGGCTACACCTTC

abundance: -
d_gene: TRBD2
v_gene: TRBV28
j_gene: TRBJ2-3
CDR3aa: CASSLSGFSGRGPTDTQYF
CDR3nt: TGTGCCAGCAGTTTATCAGGCTTCAGCGGGAGGGGACCGACAGATACGCAGTATTTT

abundance: once
d_gene: -
v_gene: TRBV9
j_gene: TRBJ1-1
CDR3aa: CASSPGGGNTEAFF
CDR3nt: TGTGCCAGCAGCCCCGGGGGGGGAAATACCGAAGCTTTCTTT

abundance: once
d_gene: TRBD1
v_gene: TRBV18
j_gene: TRBJ1-5
CDR3aa: CASSPLPSTGGNQPQHF
CDR3nt: TGTGCCAGCTCACCACTCCCGAGCACAGGGGGGAATCAGCCCCAGCATTTT

abundance: -
d_gene: TRBD1
v_gene: TRBV18
j_gene: TRBJ1-1
CDR3aa: CASSPPGQGGTEAFF
CDR3nt: TGTGCCAGCTCACCACCGGGCCAGGGGGGAACTGAAGCTTTCTTT

abundance: -
d_gene: TRBD2
v_gene: TRBV2
j_gene: TRBJ2-7
CDR3aa: CASSIPLAASYEQYF
CDR3nt: TGTGCCAGCAGTATTCCGCTAGCGGCCTCCTACGAGCAGTACTTC

abundance: -
d_gene: TRBD1
v_gene: TRBV5-1
j_gene: TRBJ1-4
CDR3aa: CASSLAGRGTNEKLFF
CDR3nt: TGCGCCAGCAGCTTGGCGGGCAGGGGGACTAATGAAAAACTGTTTTTT